This T cell receptor beta chain was obtained from a study of siplizumab effects on memory and regulatory T cells. Whole-study findings and limits: No naive or memory phenotype could be assigned to roughly 75-97% of proliferating clones.

The protocol was immunoSEQ multiplex PCR, while the TCRdb copy is restricted to in-frame clones and leaves out a portion. The sample includes about 50,000 clones, over 90% of them seen just once. The CDR3 runs 14 residues. Trimming pared 0 bases from V and 1 base from J, leaving 8 bases between. The germline V gene has CDR1 SGDLS and CDR2 YYNGEE. Comments on this clone: Its antigen is undetermined.

The gene calls are TRBV9 and TRBJ2-7; no reliable D call. The TCR sequence derives from a human donor in good health. Source material: CD8+ T cells sorted from blood. The CDR3 coding sequence is TGTGCCAGCAGCGTAGTTGAGCTGTCCTACGAGCAGTACTTC. Its protein is CASSVVELSYEQYF.